What follows are 23 T cell receptor beta chains derived from one specimen sequenced in a study. MiXCR, run by TCRdb on the RT-PCR reads, gives a single entry per CDR3 protein. This sample has about 680,000 distinct CDR3 sequences, with 14% found just once. The sample comprised memory CD4+ T cells from blood. These receptors were collected from a female donor in good health, serving as a healthy control.

The V gene is TRBV10-3, the J gene TRBJ2-1, with D perhaps matching TRBD2 (6 bases). The germline V gene encodes CDR1 ENHRY and CDR2 SYGVKD. Trimming stripped 0 bases from V and 6 bases from J, with 12 bases between. The CDR3 runs to 15 residues. The chain's CDR3 is CAISESDLGGNEQFF. DNA for the CDR3: TGTGCCATCAGTGAGTCTGATCTGGGGGGCAATGAGCAGTTCTTC.

V is TRBV7-9 and J is TRBJ2-1; TRBD1 agrees at 9 bases. The CDR3 sequence is 16 residues long. V was pared by 5 bases and J by 0 bases, with 5 bases of the junction left unmatched. Germline CDR1 reads SEHNR; CDR2 reads FQNEAQ (reference sequence). The CDR3: CASSLDRGSSYNEQFF. CDR3 nucleotides: TGTGCCAGCAGCCTGGACAGGGGAAGCTCCTACAATGAGCAGTTCTTC.

Here the CDR3 DNA reads TGTGCCAGCAGTGAAAGGGTCGGCGAAAGGGACGAGCAGTACTTC. It encodes CASSERVGERDEQYF. The chain joins TRBV6-1 to TRBJ2-7; D gene uncertain. Trimming took off 2 bases at V and 5 bases at J, with 16 bases between the two ends. This CDR3 has 15 residues. Germline V gene data show CDR1 as MNHNS and CDR2 as SASEGT.

The table lists this clonotype with a few counts. The J gene is TRBJ2-3, the V gene TRBV6-6; D might be TRBD2 (6 bases). Germline values: CDR1 MNHNY, CDR2 SVGAGI (reference sequence). V gave up 7 bases and J gave up 0 bases, with 14 bases separating them. This CDR3 contains 15 residues. CDR3 sequence (DNA): TGTGCCAGCAACCCACGCGGGACTAGCACAGATACGCAGTATTTT. Protein product: CASNPRGTSTDTQYF.

This clonotype was counted many times. The chain recombines TRBV11-2 with TRBJ2-2; D gene unclear. Looked up from germline, CDR1 is SGHAT and CDR2 is FQNNGV. V shed 1 base and J shed 0 bases, with 6 bases lying between them. The CDR3 has 15 amino acids. The CDR3 DNA is TGTGCCAGCAGCTTAGGAGCGTCGAACACCGGGGAGCTGTTTTTT. Translation gives CASSLGASNTGELFF.

The sample holds many counts of this clonotype. The chain uses TRBV2 and TRBJ2-5; D is possibly TRBD2 (6 bases). Deletions cut 6 bases from V and 4 bases from J, with 18 bases between. Germline assignment: CDR1 SNHLY and CDR2 FYNNEI. The CDR3 is made up of 15 amino acids. CDR3 bases: TGTGCCAGCAGGGTAGCTGCCTTGGGAGGAGAGACCCAGTACTTC. This encodes CASRVAALGGETQYF.

The chain uses TRBV18 and TRBJ1-4, with D tentatively TRBD1 (5 bases). V lost 4 bases, J lost 4 bases, and 13 bases lay in between. The CDR3 totals 15 residues. Germline V CDR1 and CDR2: KGHSH, LQKENI. This CDR3 is CASSRGGNRNEKLFF. As DNA, the CDR3 is TGTGCCAGCTCACGGGGCGGGAACCGTAATGAAAAACTGTTTTTT. The full variable domain, rest sourced from reference TRBV18 and TRBJ1-4, is NAGVMQNPRHLVRRRGQEARLRCSPMKGHSHVYWYRQLPEEGLKFMVYLQKENIIDESGMPKERFSAEFPKEGPSILRIQQVVRGDSAAYFCASSRGGNRNEKLFFGSGTQLSVL.

The V call is TRBV7-2, the J call TRBJ2-1; 8 nucleotides agree with TRBD2. There are 14 residues in the CDR3. The V gene end was trimmed by 1 base and the J gene end by 11 bases; junction bases not matched to a gene: 7. The germline CDR1 and CDR2 sequences are SGHTA and FQGNSA. The CDR3 protein is CASSLGALAGKQFF. DNA of the CDR3: TGTGCCAGCAGCTTAGGGGCGCTAGCGGGTAAGCAGTTCTTC.

This clonotype was counted only a few times. This chain connects TRBV7-7 to TRBJ2-3; 7 bases match TRBD2. CDR3 size: 15 residues. V was pared by 1 base and J by 6 bases, with 7 bases of the junction left unmatched. CDR1 and CDR2 from the germline V gene are SSHAT and FNYEAQ (reference sequence). CDR3 loop: CASSLVGGRSDTQYF. The CDR3 DNA sequence: TGTGCCAGCAGCTTAGTGGGCGGGAGAAGTGATACGCAGTATTTT. Complete variable domain (other parts from reference TRBV7-7 and TRBJ2-3): GAGVSQSPRYKVTKRGQDVTLRCDPISSHATLYWYQQALGQGPEFLTYFNYEAQPDKSGLPSDRFSAERPEGSISTLTIQRTEQRDSAMYRCASSLVGGRSDTQYFGPGTRLTVL.

This clonotype was seen only a few times. The rearrangement joins TRBV10-3 to TRBJ2-1; TRBD2 aligns across 7 bases. J gave up 1 base and V 5 bases, and 8 bases lay outside the gene matches. Germline loops: CDR1 ENHRY, CDR2 SYGVKD. This CDR3 comprises 16 residues. The CDR3 is CAISKTAGSSYNEQFF. Here the CDR3 DNA reads TGTGCCATCAGTAAGACAGCGGGAAGTTCCTACAATGAGCAGTTCTTC.

With regard to this clonotype: Compared with germline, one end of the junction differs, possibly owing to a read error. V and J are TRBV28 and TRBJ2-5; 10 bases align to TRBD2. CDR1 MDHEN and CDR2 SYDVKM come from the germline V gene. CDR3 length: 16 amino acids. Here the CDR3 DNA reads TGTGCCAGCAGTTTCGCCACTAGCGGGATTGAAGAGACCCCGTACTTC. Translated, it gives CASSFATSGIEETPYF.

This clonotype has more than one count but fewer than ten. The gene calls are TRBV24-1 and TRBJ2-3, with 9 nucleotides matching TRBD2. The CDR3 is 15 residues long. Germline V gives CDR1 KGHDR, CDR2 SFDVKD. The V gene end was trimmed by 4 bases and the J gene end by 8 bases; junction bases not matched to a gene: 9. The CDR3 sequence: CATSEYSGRGPTQYF. The CDR3 region has the DNA TGTGCCACCAGTGAATATAGCGGGAGAGGCCCTACGCAGTATTTT.

This clonotype was counted only a few times. The DNA is left out, because the CDR3 cannot be placed on it with certainty; the CDR3 is given as TCRdb lists it. This rearrangement joins TRBV7-5 to TRBJ2-5. TRBV7-5 is reported as a pseudogene. The CDR3 numbers 22 amino acids, ends counted. The CDR3 spells CISVPEAFFVCRLSWWQETQYF.

This clonotype appeared many times. V is TRBV20-1 and J is TRBJ2-1, with 13 nucleotides matching TRBD2. CDR3 size: 14 residues. Germline V CDR1 and CDR2: DFQATT, SNEGSKA (reference sequence). Trimming removed 5 bases from V and 7 bases from J; junction bases left unmatched: 5. CDR3 in amino acids: CSAATSGRVNEQFF. CDR3 nucleotide sequence: TGCAGTGCTGCAACTAGCGGGAGGGTAAATGAGCAGTTCTTC.

This clonotype has just a few counts. The chain has TRBV2 and TRBJ2-3; possibly TRBD1 for D (6 bases). V was trimmed by 10 bases and J by 1 base, leaving 18 bases between them. From germline, CDR1 is SNHLY and CDR2 FYNNEI. The CDR3 runs to 15 residues. The CDR3 DNA reads TGTGCCACCCAACCAGGGGCAGGAGGCACAGATACGCAGTATTTT. Its protein product is CATQPGAGGTDTQYF.

This clonotype was counted only a few times. J is TRBJ2-3 and V is TRBV10-3, with 7 bases fitting TRBD2. Germline V gives CDR1 ENHRY, CDR2 SYGVKD. This CDR3 is 14 amino acids long. The V segment lost 8 bases and the J segment 3 bases; nucleotides outside the gene matches: 8. CDR3 protein: CAIRSGAGTDTQYF. CDR3 bases: TGTGCCATCCGCTCGGGAGCGGGAACAGATACGCAGTATTTT.

This clonotype was observed a few times. CDR3: CASSLVVGDLSYEQYF. CDR3 DNA: TGTGCCAGCAGCTTAGTGGTAGGGGACCTCTCCTACGAGCAGTACTTC. The chain joins TRBV7-9 to TRBJ2-7, with D perhaps matching TRBD1 or TRBD2 (5 bases each). This CDR3 spans 16 amino acids. With 1 base removed from V and 0 bases from J, the gap between germline ends came to 13 bases. Germline lookup yields CDR1 SEHNR and CDR2 FQNEAQ (reference sequence).

J is TRBJ1-1 and V is TRBV27; TRBD1 matches 9 bases. The V segment lost 4 bases and the J segment 10 bases; nucleotides outside the gene matches: 7. From germline, CDR1 is MNHEY and CDR2 SMNVEV (reference sequence). The CDR3 covers 13 residues. As DNA, the CDR3 is TGTGCCAGCAGTTCGGGGACAGGGATTGGAGCTTTCTTT. Residues: CASSSGTGIGAFF.

The V and J genes are TRBV30 and TRBJ2-1, with D perhaps matching TRBD2 (6 bases). The germline CDR1 and CDR2 sequences are GTSNPN and SVGIG (reference sequence). The CDR3 extends over 15 amino acids. Between the trimmed V and J ends, which lost 0 bases and 9 bases, there was a span of 18 bases. The CDR3 DNA follows: TGTGCCTGGAGTGTACAAGCCCTGGAGGGGCTTGAGCAGTTCTTC. This translates into CAWSVQALEGLEQFF.

V usage is TRBV5-1 and J usage is TRBJ2-3; possible D gene TRBD2, 5 bases. CDR1 and CDR2 from the germline V gene are SGHRS and YFSETQ. V was pared by 0 bases and J by 0 bases, with 14 bases between. This CDR3 has 17 amino acids. The CDR3 is CASSLEGRRGSTDTQYF. The CDR3, as DNA: TGCGCCAGCAGCTTGGAAGGTCGGAGAGGGAGCACAGATACGCAGTATTTT.

This clonotype was recorded a few times. The chain is built from TRBV12-3 or TRBV12-4 and TRBJ1-1; a weak D match, TRBD1 (6 bases). The CDR3 has 12 residues. Deletions cut 10 bases from V and 5 bases from J, with 14 bases between. This chain's CDR3 is CANRGAITEAFF. CDR3 sequence (DNA): TGTGCCAACCGGGGGGCGATAACTGAAGCTTTCTTT.

The chain has TRBV10-3 and TRBJ2-5; no clear D. The CDR3 has 12 amino acids. Germline loops: CDR1 ENHRY, CDR2 SYGVKD. Trimming removed 4 bases at V and 2 bases at J, with 5 bases between. CDR3 protein: CAISAGQETQYF. The CDR3, as DNA: TGTGCCATCAGTGCCGGGCAAGAGACCCAGTACTTC.

This clonotype was counted only a few times. The J gene is TRBJ1-1, the V gene TRBV12-3 or TRBV12-4; TRBD1 aligns across 7 bases. Unmatched junction bases numbered 12, after V lost 5 bases and J lost 6 bases. This CDR3 contains 15 residues. This CDR3 is CASSPRPRGDPEAFF. The CDR3 DNA is TGTGCCAGCAGTCCCCGTCCCAGGGGGGATCCTGAAGCTTTCTTT.